This TCR beta chain derives from a study of cytomegalovirus exposure and HLA in healthy donors. J gave up 3 bases and V 0 bases, and 5 bases lay outside the gene matches. Germline V gene lookup returns CDR1 SGHRS and CDR2 YFSETQ. This CDR3 contains 15 residues. Sequenced by immunoSEQ multiplex PCR; TCRdb stores in-frame clones only, minus some. In the table there are 150,000 to 180,000 clones, around 83% of which are singletons. Specimen: PBMCs. The chain links TRBV5-1 to TRBJ1-2; TRBD1 aligns across 7 bases. The TCR sequence derives from a human donor in good health. Written as DNA, the CDR3 is TGCGCCAGCAGCTTGGATGGGACAGCGTACTATGGCTACACCTTC. This gives the protein CASSLDGTAYYGYTF.